Sequencing of this T cell receptor beta chain was carried out in a study of shared clonotypes between healthy human individuals. CDR1 and CDR2 from the germline V gene are MDHEN and SYDVKM. Trimming took 2 bases from V and 7 from J, leaving 12 bases between them. The CDR3 covers 14 residues. Here immunoSEQ multiplex PCR was the method, and the copy in TCRdb shows in-frame clones only, minus some. This sample has about 990,000 clones, with about 84% found just once. Source material: memory CD4+ T cells from PBMCs. Subset indicated: CD45RA-negative fraction. This chain joins TRBV28 and TRBJ2-1; possible D gene TRBD2, 6 bases. This TCR was recovered from a man between 18 and 35 years old in good health. Some clones in this sample may be carry-over from other donors' samples. CDR3 sequence: CASSLMAGRNEQFF. CDR3 sequence (DNA): TGTGCCAGCAGTTTAATGGCAGGGAGGAATGAGCAGTTCTTC.